Sequencing of this TCR beta chain was carried out in a study of Ad26.COV2.S vaccination and SARS-CoV-2 variants. Study-wide points: After vaccination, reports described spike-specific CD8+ and CD4+ T cell responses as showing substantial breadth.

Treatment noted: roughly 19 received Ad26.COV2.S at low or high dose, single or two shots; 5 received placebo; per-sample allocation not given. Day 63 following the first vaccine or placebo injection was when the samples were taken. An 18-55-year-old adult in Boston served as donor. Expressing Wuhan-strain SARS-CoV-2 spike, an Ad26 vector served as the vaccine. CDR1 SGHRS and CDR2 YFSETQ come from the germline V gene. V was clipped by 4 bases and J by 4 bases, with 20 bases between them. The CDR3 is 17 residues long. The table came from immunoSEQ multiplex PCR; TCRdb's copy has only in-frame clones and leaves some out. Of approximately 460,000 clones listed, approximately 90% are singletons. Comment on this clone: The antigen is unknown.

The V call is TRBV5-1, the J call TRBJ1-4; D is unresolved. The clonotype originates from a person between 18 and 65 years old who received the Ad26.COV2.S COVID-19 vaccine or a placebo. The specimen comprised peripheral blood, sampled in a trial of Ad26.COV2.S vaccine versus placebo. The CDR3 DNA is TGCGCCAGCAGCAACACCCCTCGGGGTATGAATAATGAAAAACTGTTTTTT. It yields the protein CASSNTPRGMNNEKLFF.